The 29 T cell receptor beta chains below all came from one sample that was sequenced in a study of neurological immune-mediated disorders. Each CDR3 protein is one row after TCRdb ran MiXCR on the 5' RACE reads. The table records fewer than 40,000 distinct CDR3 sequences, approximately 4.1% of them present only once. The sample comprised CD4+ T cells from blood. Receptors originate from a woman between 40 and 55 years old in good health.

This clonotype has at least ten counts. The chain recombines TRBV20-1 with TRBJ2-5; 10 nucleotides align to TRBD2. Germline values: CDR1 DFQATT, CDR2 SNEGSKA (reference sequence). This CDR3 has 14 residues. The CDR3 is CIAGGPLGRETQYF. In nucleotides, the CDR3 is TGCATAGCGGGAGGTCCACTTGGGAGGGAGACCCAGTACTTC.

This clonotype was recorded many times. CDR3 in amino acids: CASSLDPFLQESNQPQHF. CDR3 in DNA: TGTGCCAGCAGTTTGGATCCCTTTTTACAGGAAAGCAATCAGCCCCAGCATTTT. V and J are TRBV12-3 or TRBV12-4 and TRBJ1-5; possible D gene TRBD1, 5 bases. The ends were cut back, 3 bases at V and 1 base at J, with 19 bases in the middle. There are 18 residues in the CDR3.

The sample holds many counts of this clonotype. The chain has TRBV5-1 and TRBJ2-3; D may be TRBD1 (6 bases). The germline V gene has CDR1 SGHRS and CDR2 YFSETQ. CDR3 length equals 14 residues. Trimming took off 0 bases at V and 1 base at J, with 6 bases between the two ends. CDR3 sequence (DNA): TGCGCCAGCAGCTTGGAGGGGGGCACAGATACGCAGTATTTT. Translating it yields CASSLEGGTDTQYF.

This chain links TRBV18 with TRBJ2-2; D is possibly TRBD2 (5 bases). Germline V gene lookup returns CDR1 KGHSH and CDR2 LQKENI. There are 16 residues in the CDR3. The germline V and J ends were trimmed by 2 bases and 7 bases, with 17 bases remaining between them. CDR3: CASSPSPLPRGGELFF. The CDR3 region has the DNA TGTGCCAGCTCACCATCTCCGTTGCCCCGGGGCGGGGAGCTGTTTTTT.

This clonotype was detected ten times or more. The CDR3 sequence: CAWTPSRTGVNEQYF. The CDR3, as DNA: TGTGCCTGGACCCCCAGCCGGACAGGGGTTAACGAGCAGTACTTC. The chain combines TRBV30 with TRBJ2-7, with 9 bases that match TRBD1. The V gene's germline CDR1 is GTSNPN and CDR2 SVGIG (reference sequence). The CDR3 spans 15 residues. The J segment lost 5 bases and the V segment lost 4 bases, leaving 12 bases of the junction unmatched.

The sample holds many counts of this clonotype. The chain combines TRBV6-6 with TRBJ1-1; 9 bases are shared with TRBD1. V shed 10 bases and J 1 base; nucleotides not matched to a gene: 7. The CDR3 is made up of 14 amino acids. CDR1 is MNHNY, CDR2 SVGAGI, per germline (reference sequence). CDR3 sequence reads: CATTGGLGNTEAFF. The CDR3 bases are TGTGCCACCACAGGGGGCCTGGGGAACACTGAAGCTTTCTTT.

This clonotype came up a few times. The CDR3: CASCSGTGWGGGCNEKLFF. The CDR3 coding sequence is TGTGCCAGTTGTTCCGGGACAGGGTGGGGAGGCGGTTGTAATGAAAAACTGTTTTTT. The chain combines TRBV19 with TRBJ1-4; TRBD1 aligns across 9 bases. Germline loops: CDR1 LNHDA, CDR2 SQIVND (reference sequence). Losses at the gene ends were 8 bases for V and 4 bases for J; bases not matched to a gene: 20. The CDR3 has 19 amino acids.

This clonotype was counted at least ten times. The chain recombines TRBV6-1 with TRBJ1-1, with a weak D call TRBD1 (5 bases). The germline V gene has CDR1 MNHNS and CDR2 SASEGT. The CDR3 is made up of 11 amino acids. The V and J ends lost 8 bases and 7 bases respectively, with 11 bases between them. CDR3 in DNA: TGTGCCAGCGCCATGGGACTTGAAGCTTTCTTT. Its translation: CASAMGLEAFF.

This clonotype has at least ten counts. The CDR3 spells CASNEEGGHIQYF. The CDR3 coding sequence is TGCGCCAGCAACGAGGAGGGGGGACACATTCAGTACTTC. The chain combines TRBV5-1 with TRBJ2-4; the D call may be TRBD1 or TRBD2 (6 bases each). This CDR3 is built from 13 residues. V lost 6 bases, J lost 8 bases, and 15 bases lay in between. CDR1 is SGHRS and CDR2 is YFSETQ in the germline V gene.

This clonotype was seen many times. The chain carries TRBV14 and TRBJ2-7; D not certain. CDR1 is SGHDN and CDR2 is FVKESK in the germline V gene. The V end lost 3 bases, the J end lost 0 bases, and 3 bases lay between the germline ends. The CDR3 length is 12 residues. The CDR3 nucleotides read TGTGCCAGCAGCCATAGCTCCTACGAGCAGTACTTC. It encodes CASSHSSYEQYF.

This clonotype was detected ten times or more. The chain carries TRBV5-1 and TRBJ2-7; 8 bases match TRBD1. CDR3 length: 14 residues. Germline V gives CDR1 SGHRS, CDR2 YFSETQ. V was pared by 5 bases and J by 4 bases, with 8 bases of the junction left unmatched. The CDR3 is CASRPGTGLYEQYF. CDR3 in DNA: TGCGCCAGCAGGCCCGGGACAGGTCTTTACGAGCAGTACTTC.

The table lists this clonotype with many counts. This rearrangement joins TRBV20-1 to TRBJ1-5, with D maybe TRBD1 (5 bases). The germline V gene has CDR1 DFQATT and CDR2 SNEGSKA (reference sequence). Deletions cut 8 bases from V and 0 bases from J, with 14 bases between. CDR3 length: 14 amino acids. The CDR3 nucleotides are TGCAGTCCCTGGGGGGGAAATAGCAATCAGCCCCAGCATTTT. This translates into CSPWGGNSNQPQHF.

This clonotype has at least ten counts. The rearrangement joins TRBV10-3 to TRBJ2-3, with TRBD2 matching 7 bases. CDR1 is ENHRY, CDR2 SYGVKD, per germline. The V and J ends lost 8 bases and 0 bases, in that order; junction bases with no gene match: 8. The CDR3 is 15 amino acids. CDR3 sequence (DNA): TGTGCCATCGGTACTAGCGCTACTAGCACAGATACGCAGTATTTT. Translated: CAIGTSATSTDTQYF.

This clonotype was recorded many times. This chain links TRBV5-1 with TRBJ1-2, with TRBD1 matching over 9 bases. This CDR3 has 15 residues. CDR1 is SGHRS and CDR2 is YFSETQ in the germline V gene. The junction had 10 bases not matched to a gene; V was cut back by 4 bases and J by 6 bases. CDR3 amino acids: CASSHLTGQGNGYTF. Written as DNA, the CDR3 is TGCGCCAGCAGCCACCTAACGGGACAGGGAAATGGCTACACCTTC.

This clonotype has ten or more counts. This chain links TRBV5-5 with TRBJ2-7; weak D call: TRBD1 (6 bases). Germline values: CDR1 SGHKS, CDR2 YYEKEE (reference sequence). Trimming left V 2 bases short and J 9 bases short, with 12 bases between. CDR3 length: 12 residues. CDR3 sequence reads: CASSLQGWGQYF. CDR3 DNA: TGTGCCAGCAGCTTACAGGGTTGGGGGCAGTACTTC. Combining the CDR3 with reference TRBV5-5 and TRBJ2-7 gives the whole variable domain DAGVTQSPTHLIKTRGQQVTLRCSPISGHKSVSWYQQVLGQGPQFIFQYYEKEERGRGNFPDRFSARQFPNYSSELNVNALLLGDSALYLCASSLQGWGQYFGPGTRLTVT.

This clonotype was counted ten times or more. The chain carries TRBV6-1 and TRBJ2-5; D might be TRBD1 (6 bases). V was trimmed by 6 bases and J by 2 bases, leaving 10 bases between them. Germline V gene lookup returns CDR1 MNHNS and CDR2 SASEGT. The CDR3 is 13 amino acids. The CDR3 region has the DNA TGTGCCAGCAGGGTCGGACAGCAAGAGACCCAGTACTTC. This encodes CASRVGQQETQYF.

This clonotype was picked up many times. The V and J genes are TRBV4-2 and TRBJ2-7, with D possibly called TRBD1 or TRBD2 (7 bases each). This CDR3 contains 17 residues. Trimming removed 0 bases at V and 0 bases at J, with 15 bases between. Germline-derived CDR1 and CDR2 are LGHNA and YNFKEQ. The CDR3: CASSQDRGRGSSYEQYF. CDR3 nucleotide sequence: TGTGCCAGCAGCCAAGATAGGGGGCGGGGGAGCTCCTACGAGCAGTACTTC.

This clonotype has ten or more counts. The chain employs TRBV6-5 and TRBJ2-1; D unclear. CDR1 and CDR2 (germline): MNHEY, SVGAGI. The CDR3 sequence is 14 residues long. Between the trimmed V and J ends, which lost 5 bases and 3 bases, there was a span of 11 bases. The CDR3 bases are TGTGCCAGCAGTCTTAGAGACCTCTACAATGAGCAGTTCTTC. It codes for CASSLRDLYNEQFF.

The chain links TRBV5-6 to TRBJ2-7, with D perhaps being TRBD1 or TRBD2 (6 bases each). Trimming took off 3 bases at V and 3 bases at J, with 16 bases between the two ends. The CDR3 is 15 amino acids. The germline V gene encodes CDR1 SGHDT and CDR2 YYEEEE. The CDR3 DNA reads TGTGCCAGCAGCTCGACGGGGGCTGGACACTACGAGCAGTACTTC. Protein: CASSSTGAGHYEQYF.

Turning to this clonotype: The junction departs from the called germline gene at one end, perhaps through a read error. The V and J genes are TRBV20-1 and TRBJ2-5, with a weak D call TRBD1 (6 bases). CDR3 length: 14 amino acids. In germline, CDR1 is DFQATT, CDR2 SNEGSKA (reference sequence). The CDR3 region is CSAEWGLRGETLYF. The CDR3 DNA follows: TGCAGTGCTGAGTGGGGGCTTCGTGGGGAGACCCTGTATTTC.

This clonotype appeared many times. The V gene is TRBV5-1, the J gene TRBJ2-7; TRBD1 matches at 10 bases. The CDR3 has 15 amino acids. Germline CDR1 is SGHRS and CDR2 is YFSETQ. V lost 4 bases to trimming and J lost 4 bases; unmatched junction nucleotides: 8. The CDR3 loop is CASSVGQGLQYEQYF. CDR3 bases: TGCGCCAGCAGCGTGGGACAGGGGCTGCAATACGAGCAGTACTTC.

This clonotype has a count of ten or more. The chain joins TRBV14 to TRBJ2-3; 8 bases match TRBD2. After removal of 8 bases from V and 3 bases from J, the junction contained 10 bases not matched to a gene. This CDR3 is built from 15 residues. Germline CDR1 is SGHDN and CDR2 is FVKESK. The CDR3 sequence: CASPGGTSCTDTQYF. The CDR3, as DNA: TGTGCCAGCCCAGGAGGGACTAGTTGTACAGATACGCAGTATTTT.

This clonotype was seen repeatedly, ten times or more. The chain couples TRBV7-9 to TRBJ1-1; D gene uncertain. Between the trimmed V and J ends, which lost 5 bases and 2 bases, there was a span of 18 bases. This CDR3 spans 16 amino acids. Germline-derived CDR1 and CDR2 are SEHNR and FQNEAQ (reference sequence). The DNA of the CDR3 is TGTGCCAGCAGCCAATTCCTCCCCGTCGCCAACACTGAAGCTTTCTTT. Encoded protein: CASSQFLPVANTEAFF.

The sample holds many counts of this clonotype. The J gene is TRBJ2-7, the V gene TRBV6-1, with 9 bases fitting TRBD1. Per germline, CDR1 MNHNS and CDR2 SASEGT. The trim removed 6 bases at V and 2 bases at J, leaving 5 bases unmatched. This CDR3 is 14 amino acids long. In DNA form, the CDR3 reads TGTGCCAGCAGAGGGGGACAGGGAACCTACGAGCAGTACTTC. This sequence encodes CASRGGQGTYEQYF.

This clonotype was found many times. The chain recombines TRBV5-1 with TRBJ2-5, with D possibly being TRBD1 or TRBD2 (5 bases each). V was clipped by 2 bases and J by 5 bases, with 22 bases between them. Germline V CDR1 and CDR2: SGHRS, YFSETQ. The CDR3 length is 17 residues. The CDR3 DNA reads as TGCGCCAGCAGCTTAGAGGGCCGGCAGGGTTTGGGGGAGACCCAGTACTTC. Protein product: CASSLEGRQGLGETQYF.

This clonotype was found many times. This chain connects TRBV3-1 to TRBJ1-1, with 8 bases identical to TRBD1. The CDR3 consists of 15 residues. Germline V gene sequence: CDR1 LGHDT, CDR2 YNNKEL (reference sequence). The junction had 10 bases not matched to a gene; V was cut back by 5 bases and J by 5 bases. The CDR3 reads CASSKKTGERTEAFF. CDR3 nucleotide sequence: TGTGCCAGCAGCAAAAAGACAGGGGAAAGGACTGAAGCTTTCTTT.

This clonotype appeared many times. The V and J genes are TRBV5-1 and TRBJ1-1; TRBD1 is a possible D gene (5 bases). CDR1 and CDR2 from the germline V gene are SGHRS and YFSETQ. The CDR3 covers 16 residues. V lost 4 bases and J 0 bases, leaving 16 bases between the germline ends. The CDR3 protein is CASSRFGTDLNTEAFF. CDR3 DNA: TGCGCCAGCAGCCGCTTTGGGACGGATTTGAACACTGAAGCTTTCTTT.

This clonotype showed up many times. This rearrangement joins TRBV5-1 to TRBJ2-4; D call uncertain. The germline gives CDR1 SGHRS, CDR2 YFSETQ. The V end was cut by 4 bases, the J end by 11 bases, with 10 bases between. The CDR3 spans 11 residues. The CDR3 DNA reads TGCGCCAGCAGCCTTGGTGGGGTTCAGTACTTC. Translation gives CASSLGGVQYF.

This clonotype was counted many times. The chain carries TRBV12-5 and TRBJ1-2, with TRBD1 as a possible D gene (6 bases). The V end was cut by 1 base, the J end by 7 bases, with 19 bases between. CDR1 and CDR2 (germline): LGHNT, FRNRAP. CDR3 length: 16 amino acids. The CDR3 DNA reads as TGTGCTAGTGGTTTGGAGCTTGGGGGGCCTACTGGTGGCTACACCTTC. As protein: CASGLELGGPTGGYTF.